The source of this T cell receptor (beta chain) is a study of T cell responses to AZD1222 COVID-19 vaccine. Regarding the study as a whole: Recipients of AZD1222 seropositive at baseline numbered only 5 to 7. Nearly half of spike-specific TCRs reportedly go after variant regions that carry no mutations.

About this clone: The antigen is not known.

The protocol was immunoSEQ multiplex PCR, while the TCRdb copy is restricted to in-frame clones and leaves out a portion. This table has roughly 140,000 clones, 88% appearing once. Recipients boosted at about 4 weeks or about 12 weeks are pooled. The CDR3 consists of 11 residues. Germline assignment: CDR1 DFQATT and CDR2 SNEGSKA (reference sequence). V was trimmed by 6 bases and J by 4 bases, leaving 8 bases between them. The source of this sequence is an adult who received the AZD1222 COVID-19 vaccine. The starting material was peripheral blood, obtained 28 days after the second AZD1222 dose. The V call is TRBV20-1, the J call TRBJ2-3; the D is unclear. The CDR3: CSAESADTQYF. The CDR3 region has the DNA TGCAGTGCCGAGTCGGCAGATACGCAGTATTTT.